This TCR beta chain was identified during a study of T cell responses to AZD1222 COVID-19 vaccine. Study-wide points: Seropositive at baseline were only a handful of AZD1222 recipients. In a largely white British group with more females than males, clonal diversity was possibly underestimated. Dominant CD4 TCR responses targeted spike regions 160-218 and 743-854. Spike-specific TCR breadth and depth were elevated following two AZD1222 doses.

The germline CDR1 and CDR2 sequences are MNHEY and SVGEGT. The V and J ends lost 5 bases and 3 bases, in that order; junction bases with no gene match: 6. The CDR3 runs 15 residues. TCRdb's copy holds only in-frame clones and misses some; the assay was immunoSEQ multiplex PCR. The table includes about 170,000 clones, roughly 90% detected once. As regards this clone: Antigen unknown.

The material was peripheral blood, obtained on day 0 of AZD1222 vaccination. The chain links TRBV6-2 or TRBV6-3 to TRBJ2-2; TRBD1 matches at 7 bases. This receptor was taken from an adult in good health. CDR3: CASSRDSEDTGELFF. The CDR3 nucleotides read TGTGCCAGCAGTCGGGACAGCGAAGACACCGGGGAGCTGTTTTTT.